This T cell receptor (beta chain) is drawn from a study of shared clonotypes between healthy human individuals (TCRdb year 2020). Study-level background: The cohort comprised a couple of women and three men aged 18 to 49 years. For each donor, CD4 naive and CD4 memory were each run on three plates, CD8 naive on two plates, and CD8 memory on one plate. To estimate repertoire size and how much clonotypes are shared between individuals, the study performed deep sequencing of blood TCR repertoires from about 5 healthy adults. Different laboratories and diverse techniques were used to prepare libraries and sequence TCR repertoires, to increase sequencing depth and limit assay-specific biases. Each donor's leukapheresis produced roughly between roughly 0.85 and 9.5 billion PBMCs. Points the paper makes about the study in general: Because the study included only a small number of donors, the genetic and exposure-history diversity represented was limited. Sampling was limited to blood, and TCR repertoires in tissue likely differ from TCR repertoires in blood. Incomplete sequencing was indicated by rarefaction of sorted-subset datasets, despite the large sequencing depth. Pairwise subsampling indicated that sequencing depth was expected to affect the degree of clonotype sharing among donors. Compared with non-shared clonotypes, clonotypes shared by all four sorted-subset donors had higher generation probabilities. Sharing across four donors was observed for roughly 5% of naive CD4, about 3.2% of naive CD8, 2.3% of memory CD4, and around 0.42% of memory CD8 clonotypes. Naive subsets generally had larger estimated clonotype richness than memory subsets.

TCR CDR3 regions were amplified from genomic DNA by multiplex PCR using the deep immunoSEQ assay. For each cell subset, the extracted genomic DNA was distributed evenly across all wells of several immunoSEQ 96-well plates, and each plate served as one replicate. Each replicate PCR for sorted subsets received 150 to 250 ng genomic DNA, equal to tens of thousands of T cell genomes. The purified libraries were quantified using a Qubit 3.0 fluorometer, sized with a Bioanalyzer 2100, and then quantified again using the KAPA Library Quantification kit. A separate single-read 150-cycle Illumina NextSeq 550 flow cell was used to sequence each immunoSEQ 96-well plate. In the original analysis: Because only junctional sequences without quality scores were contained in the immunoSEQ output, filtering matching that applied to full-length reads could not be performed. To assign V/J genes and CDR3, sequences were annotated against IMGT germline references using PyIR, a Python wrapper for IgBLAST v1.9. Reads with weak V/J assignments (E-value above 1e-6), missing CDR3, stop codons, out-of-frame junctions, or ambiguous translated residues were removed. V3J clonotypes were defined as sequences sharing the same inferred V gene, J gene, and CDR3 amino acid sequence. Percentage overlap between repertoires was computed as shared unique clonotypes divided by the size of the smaller repertoire. Repertoire richness was assessed with RTK rarefaction, the Chao1 estimator, and Recon v2.1 estimates of unobserved clonotypes. Generation probabilities were computed with OLGA for all TCRbeta clonotypes obtained by the gDNA method from four donors. In its TCRdb copy, this immuneACCESS table keeps in-frame sequences only and misses some clones. Where compared with another copy, unresolved V genes explain less than half of these, and the others have no known cause. D and trimming were read from the DNA, whereas the V and J calls and clone size are those reported in that table. For this sample there are over a million clones; roughly 80% appear just once. The ten most abundant clones make up approximately 1.5% of the sample.

In regard to this clone: Its antigen has not been determined. Within one base of it there is no much larger clone, and no base qualities were kept.

Healthy HIV-negative adults with no recently reported acute infections or vaccinations were included as donors. Every donor was a Caucasian adult living in Nashville, Tennessee, USA. Magnetic negative selection was used to enrich CD4+ T cells, after which naive cells were positively selected on CD45RA and the negative fraction became the memory subset. Blood was obtained by leukapheresis, after which PBMCs were separated by Ficoll-Histopaque density gradient centrifugation and cryopreserved in liquid nitrogen vapor phase. Purity and quantity of every magnetically sorted T cell population were checked by analytical flow cytometry. Genomic DNA was isolated from every sorted fraction and measured by UV absorbance on a Nanodrop 2000c. The junction carries 14 bases between V and J, which are trimmed by 3 bases and 13 bases respectively. The germline V gene supplies CDR1 SGDLS and CDR2 YYNGEE. The CDR3 runs 11 residues from the cysteine to the phenylalanine. Only the CDR3 DNA is retained, 33 bases long and in frame from the first base.

The sample consisted of memory CD4+ T cells sorted from blood. The cell subset or site label corresponds to: CD45RA-negative fraction. This clonotype was sampled from a man between 18 and 29 years old in good health. The sequence is built from TRBV9 and TRBJ2-7; a tentative D match to TRBD1 spans 6 bases. The DNA is as follows: TGTGCCAGCAGCGGGACAGTTAAATCATACTTC. It specifies CASSGTVKSYF.